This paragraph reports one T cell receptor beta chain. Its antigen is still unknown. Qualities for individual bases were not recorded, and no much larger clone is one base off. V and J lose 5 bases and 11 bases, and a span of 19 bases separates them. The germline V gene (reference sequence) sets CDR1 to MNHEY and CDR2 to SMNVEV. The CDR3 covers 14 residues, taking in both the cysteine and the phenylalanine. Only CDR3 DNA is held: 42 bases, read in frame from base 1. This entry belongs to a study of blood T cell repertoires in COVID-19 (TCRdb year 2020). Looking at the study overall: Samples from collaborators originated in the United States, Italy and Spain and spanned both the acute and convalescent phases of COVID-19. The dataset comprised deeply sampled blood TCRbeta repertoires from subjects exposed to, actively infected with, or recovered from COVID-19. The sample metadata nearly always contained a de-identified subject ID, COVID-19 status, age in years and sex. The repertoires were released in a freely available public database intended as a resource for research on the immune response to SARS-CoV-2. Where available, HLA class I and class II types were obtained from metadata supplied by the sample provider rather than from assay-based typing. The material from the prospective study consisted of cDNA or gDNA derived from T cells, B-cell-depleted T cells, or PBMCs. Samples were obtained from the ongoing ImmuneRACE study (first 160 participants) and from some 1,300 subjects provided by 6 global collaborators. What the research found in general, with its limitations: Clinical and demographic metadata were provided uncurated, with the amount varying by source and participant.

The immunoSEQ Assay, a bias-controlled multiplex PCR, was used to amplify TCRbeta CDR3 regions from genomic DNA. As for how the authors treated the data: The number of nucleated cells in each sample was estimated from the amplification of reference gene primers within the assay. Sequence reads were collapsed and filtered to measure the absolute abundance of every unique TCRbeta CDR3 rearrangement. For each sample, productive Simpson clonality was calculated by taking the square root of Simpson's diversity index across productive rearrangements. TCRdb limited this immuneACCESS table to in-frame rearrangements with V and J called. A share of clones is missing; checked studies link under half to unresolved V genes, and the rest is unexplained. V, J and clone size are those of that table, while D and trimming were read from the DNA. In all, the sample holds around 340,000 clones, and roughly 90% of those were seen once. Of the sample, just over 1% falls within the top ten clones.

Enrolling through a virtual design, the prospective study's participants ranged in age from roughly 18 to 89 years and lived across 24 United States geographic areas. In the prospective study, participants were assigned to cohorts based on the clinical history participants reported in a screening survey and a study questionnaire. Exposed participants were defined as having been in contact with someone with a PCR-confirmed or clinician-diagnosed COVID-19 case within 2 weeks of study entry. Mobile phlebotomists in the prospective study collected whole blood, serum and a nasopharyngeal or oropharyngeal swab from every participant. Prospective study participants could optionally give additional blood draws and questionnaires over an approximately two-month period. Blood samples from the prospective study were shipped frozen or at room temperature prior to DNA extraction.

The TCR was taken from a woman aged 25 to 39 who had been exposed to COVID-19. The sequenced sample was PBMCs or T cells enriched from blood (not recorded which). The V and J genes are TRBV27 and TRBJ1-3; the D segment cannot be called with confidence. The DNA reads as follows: TGTGCCAGCAGTCCCCAGACGGGAGCCAGAGCCATATATTTT. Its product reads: CASSPQTGARAIYF.